This T cell receptor (beta chain) was recorded in a study of T cell responses to AZD1222 COVID-19 vaccine. A word on this clone: The target antigen is unknown.

The CDR3 has 14 amino acids. Germline CDR1 reads LGHNA; CDR2 reads YSLEER. Between the trimmed V and J ends, which lost 0 bases and 6 bases, there was a span of 11 bases. The repertoire was sequenced with immunoSEQ multiplex PCR; TCRdb's copy has only in-frame clones and lacks some. The sample carries about 120,000 clones, approximately 83% recorded once. Study-wide results and caveats: CD4 TCRs covered the whole spike, strongest at regions 160-218 and 743-854. Spike-specific TCR breadth and depth both grew after two AZD1222 doses. Baseline antibody screening turned up just a handful of seropositive AZD1222 recipients.

This sequence joins TRBV4-3 and TRBJ1-1; unclear D gene. The sequenced sample was peripheral blood, obtained on day 0 of AZD1222 vaccination. The TCR comes from an adult in good health. CDR3 bases: TGCGCCAGCAGCCAAGAGGGCGGTAACTCTGAAGCTTTCTTT. It codes for CASSQEGGNSEAFF.